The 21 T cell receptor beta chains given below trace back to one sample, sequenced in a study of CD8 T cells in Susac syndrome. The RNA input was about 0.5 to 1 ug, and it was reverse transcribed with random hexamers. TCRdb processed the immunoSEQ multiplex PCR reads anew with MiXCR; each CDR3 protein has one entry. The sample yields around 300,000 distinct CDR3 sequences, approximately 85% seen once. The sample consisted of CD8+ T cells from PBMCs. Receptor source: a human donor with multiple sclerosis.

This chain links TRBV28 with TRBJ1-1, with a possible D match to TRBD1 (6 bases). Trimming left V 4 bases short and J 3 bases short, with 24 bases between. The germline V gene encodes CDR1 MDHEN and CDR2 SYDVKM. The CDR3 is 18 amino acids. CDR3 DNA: TGTGCCAGCAGTTACGTAATGGCAGGGGCGAGGATAGACACTGAAGCTTTCTTT. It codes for CASSYVMAGARIDTEAFF.

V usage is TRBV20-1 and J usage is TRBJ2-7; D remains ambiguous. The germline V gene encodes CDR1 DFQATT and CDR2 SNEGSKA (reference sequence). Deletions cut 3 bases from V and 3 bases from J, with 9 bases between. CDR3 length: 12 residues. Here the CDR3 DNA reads TGCAGTGCTAGGCCCCTCAACTACGAGCAGTACTTC. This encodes CSARPLNYEQYF.

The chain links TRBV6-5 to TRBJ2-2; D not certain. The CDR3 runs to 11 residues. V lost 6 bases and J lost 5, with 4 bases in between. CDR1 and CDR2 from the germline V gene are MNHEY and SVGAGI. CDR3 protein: CASSETGELFF. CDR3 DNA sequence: TGTGCCAGCAGCGAGACCGGGGAGCTGTTTTTT.

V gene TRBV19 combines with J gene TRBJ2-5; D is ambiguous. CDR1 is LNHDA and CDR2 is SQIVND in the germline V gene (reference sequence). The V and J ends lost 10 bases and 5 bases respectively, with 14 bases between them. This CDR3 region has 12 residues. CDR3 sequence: CATTGPPETQYF. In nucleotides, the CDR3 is TGTGCCACGACGGGTCCTCCGGAGACCCAGTACTTC.

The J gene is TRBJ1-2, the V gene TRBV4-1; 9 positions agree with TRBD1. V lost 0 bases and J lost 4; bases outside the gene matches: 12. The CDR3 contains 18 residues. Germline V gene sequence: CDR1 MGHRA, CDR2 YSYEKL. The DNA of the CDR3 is TGCGCCAGCAGCCAAGACACCTTAGGACAGGGGTTTGTCTATGGCTACACCTTC. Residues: CASSQDTLGQGFVYGYTF.

This chain's CDR3 is CASSVQSPGRYEQYF. The DNA of the CDR3 is TGTGCCAGCAGCGTCCAATCGCCGGGGCGTTACGAGCAGTACTTC. The chain joins TRBV11-2 to TRBJ2-7; D tentatively fits TRBD1 or TRBD2 (5 bases each). V lost 5 bases, J lost 4 bases, and 18 bases lay in between. The germline V gene encodes CDR1 SGHAT and CDR2 FQNNGV. CDR3 length: 15 amino acids.

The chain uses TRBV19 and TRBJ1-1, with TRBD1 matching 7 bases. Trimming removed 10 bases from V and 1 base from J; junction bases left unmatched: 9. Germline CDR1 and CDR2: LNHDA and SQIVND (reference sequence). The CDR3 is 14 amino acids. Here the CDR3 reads CATVTGAGNTEAFF. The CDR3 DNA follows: TGTGCCACTGTTACAGGGGCGGGGAACACTGAAGCTTTCTTT.

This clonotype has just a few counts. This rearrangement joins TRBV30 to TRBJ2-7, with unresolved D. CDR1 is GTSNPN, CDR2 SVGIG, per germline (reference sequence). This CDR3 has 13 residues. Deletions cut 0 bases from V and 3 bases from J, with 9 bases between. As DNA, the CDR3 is TGTGCCTGGAGTGTAGGCAGCTACTACGAGCAGTACTTC. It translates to CAWSVGSYYEQYF.

CDR3 sequence: CASSSGLARHEQFF. CDR3 sequence (DNA): TGTGCCAGCAGTTCCGGACTAGCCCGCCATGAGCAGTTCTTC. This chain uses TRBV6-2 or TRBV6-3 with TRBJ2-1; 8 bases match TRBD2. The CDR3 covers 14 residues. The V gene's germline CDR1 is MNHEY and CDR2 SVGEGT. V shed 4 bases, J shed 8 bases, and the junction held 7 bases outside the gene matches.

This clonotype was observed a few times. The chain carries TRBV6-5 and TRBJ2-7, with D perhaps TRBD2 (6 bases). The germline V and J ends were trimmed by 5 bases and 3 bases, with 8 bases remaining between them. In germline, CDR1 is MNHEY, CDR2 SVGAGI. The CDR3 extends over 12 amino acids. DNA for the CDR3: TGTGCCAGCAGTCGCGGGGTCTACGAGCAGTACTTC. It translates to CASSRGVYEQYF.

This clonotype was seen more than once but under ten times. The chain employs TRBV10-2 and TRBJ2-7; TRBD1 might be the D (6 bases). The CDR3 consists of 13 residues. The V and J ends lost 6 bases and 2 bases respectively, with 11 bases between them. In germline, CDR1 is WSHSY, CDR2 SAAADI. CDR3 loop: CASRGAGTYEQYF. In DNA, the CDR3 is TGCGCCAGCAGGGGGGCGGGTACCTACGAGCAGTACTTC.

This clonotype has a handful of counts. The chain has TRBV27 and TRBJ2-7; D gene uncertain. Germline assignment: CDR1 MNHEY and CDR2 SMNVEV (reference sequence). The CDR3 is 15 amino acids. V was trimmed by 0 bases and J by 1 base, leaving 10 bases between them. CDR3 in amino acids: CASSLSIGGSYEQYF. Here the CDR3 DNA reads TGTGCCAGCAGTTTATCGATAGGCGGTTCCTACGAGCAGTACTTC.

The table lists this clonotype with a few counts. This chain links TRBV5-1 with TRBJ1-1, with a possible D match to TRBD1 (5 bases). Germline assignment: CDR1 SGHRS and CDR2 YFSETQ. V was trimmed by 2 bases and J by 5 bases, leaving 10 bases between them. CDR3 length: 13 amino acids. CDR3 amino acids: CASSFDGGTEAFF. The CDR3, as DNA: TGCGCCAGCAGCTTTGATGGGGGAACTGAAGCTTTCTTT.

CDR3 sequence reads: CASSLFRTGAGYTF. The DNA for the CDR3 is TGTGCCAGCAGTTTGTTTCGGACAGGCGCTGGCTACACCTTC. The rearrangement joins TRBV28 to TRBJ1-2, with 7 bases identical to TRBD1. The CDR3 is made up of 14 amino acids. V dropped 3 bases and J dropped 7; count of bases not matched to a gene: 8. Germline CDR1 and CDR2: MDHEN and SYDVKM.

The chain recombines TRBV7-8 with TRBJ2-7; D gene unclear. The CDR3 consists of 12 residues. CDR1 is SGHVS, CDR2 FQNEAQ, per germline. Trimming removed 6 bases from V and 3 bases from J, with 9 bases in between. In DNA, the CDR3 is TGTGCCAGCAGTGACCTGAGCTACGAGCAGTACTTC. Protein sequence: CASSDLSYEQYF. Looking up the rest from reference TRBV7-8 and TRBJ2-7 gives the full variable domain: GAGVSQSPRYKVAKRGQDVALRCDPISGHVSLFWYQQALGQGPEFLTYFQNEAQLDKSGLPSDRFFAERPEGSVSTLKIQRTQQEDSAVYLCASSDLSYEQYFGPGTRLTVT.

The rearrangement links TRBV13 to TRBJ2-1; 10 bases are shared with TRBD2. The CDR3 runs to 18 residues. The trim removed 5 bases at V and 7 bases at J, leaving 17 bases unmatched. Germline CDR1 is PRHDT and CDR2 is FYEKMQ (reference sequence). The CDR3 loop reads CASSGGPFSGRPGNEQFF. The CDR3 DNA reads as TGTGCCAGCAGCGGAGGACCCTTTAGCGGGAGGCCGGGTAATGAGCAGTTCTTC.

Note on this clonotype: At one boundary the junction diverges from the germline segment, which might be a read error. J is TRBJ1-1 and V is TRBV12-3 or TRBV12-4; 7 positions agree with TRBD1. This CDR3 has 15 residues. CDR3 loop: CASSLGQGVYTEASF. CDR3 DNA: TGTGCCAGCAGTTTAGGCCAGGGGGTGTACACTGAAGCTTCCTTT.

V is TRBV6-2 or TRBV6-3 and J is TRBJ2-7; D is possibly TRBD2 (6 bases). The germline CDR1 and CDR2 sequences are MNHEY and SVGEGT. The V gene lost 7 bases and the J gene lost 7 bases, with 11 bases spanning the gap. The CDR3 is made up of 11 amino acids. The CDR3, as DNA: TGTGCCAGCATCTACGCGGGGGAGCAGTACTTC. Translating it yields CASIYAGEQYF.

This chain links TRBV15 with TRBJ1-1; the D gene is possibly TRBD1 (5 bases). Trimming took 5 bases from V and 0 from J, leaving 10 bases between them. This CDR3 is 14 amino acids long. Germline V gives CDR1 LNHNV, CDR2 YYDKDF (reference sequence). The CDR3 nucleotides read TGTGCCACCAGCCGGGGGACGGTGAACACTGAAGCTTTCTTT. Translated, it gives CATSRGTVNTEAFF.

The CDR3 is CASSSPSGLAPWETQYF. CDR3 in DNA: TGTGCCAGCAGTTCCCCCTCCGGACTAGCGCCTTGGGAGACCCAGTACTTC. This chain uses TRBV28 with TRBJ2-5, with 9 positions matching TRBD2. CDR1 is MDHEN, CDR2 SYDVKM, per germline. The CDR3 runs to 17 residues. J gave up 5 bases and V 4 bases, and 14 bases lay outside the gene matches.

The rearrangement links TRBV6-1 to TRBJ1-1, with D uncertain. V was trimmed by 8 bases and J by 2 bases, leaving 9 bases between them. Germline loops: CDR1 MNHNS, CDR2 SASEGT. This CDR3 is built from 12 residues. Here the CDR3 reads CASREGNTEAFF. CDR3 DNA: TGTGCCAGCCGGGAGGGAAACACTGAAGCTTTCTTT.